The clone carrying this T cell receptor beta chain was found once. Its antigen is as yet unknown. The V and J ends lost 5 bases and 13 bases, in that order; junction bases with no gene match: 7. This CDR3 region has 13 residues. Germline V gives CDR1 SEHNR, CDR2 FQNEAQ (reference sequence). The data originate from a study of a mutant IDH1 vaccine in newly diagnosed glioma. On the study more broadly: Earlier treatment was radiotherapy, temozolomide, or both, with most getting both.

Time point indicated: week 5, during vaccination. Doses of 300 ug of mutant IDH1 20-mer peptide were given with topical imiquimod. Donor diagnoses consisted of new WHO grade 3 or 4 IDH1-mutant, ATRX-lost astrocytomas. Sequenced by immunoSEQ multiplex PCR; TCRdb stores in-frame clones only, minus some. The repertoire consists of about 38,000 clones, with 75% to 85% occurring once and the leading ten covering approximately 5.7%. V and J are TRBV7-9 and TRBJ1-6; 8 nucleotides agree with TRBD1. The TCR was taken from a man aged 35 to 55 with glioma. The sample consisted of PBMCs, taken from a glioma patient whose treatment included an IDH1 peptide vaccine. Here the CDR3 reads CASSAAGGFPLHF. The CDR3 DNA sequence: TGTGCCAGCAGCGCGGCAGGGGGCTTCCCCCTCCACTTT.